These 2 T cell receptor beta chains were sequenced from one sample in a study of metastatic and nonmetastatic thyroid tumors. Among the patients, none had received any treatment before thyroid surgery. Through MiXCR, TCRdb re-clonotyped the PCR reads. The sample includes 15,000 to 20,000 clones, less than 25% of them seen just once. Sequencing was done on a sample of adjacent normal tissue. The receptors here all came from a female donor with papillary thyroid cancer or a benign thyroid nodule (not recorded which). Some clones in this sample may be carry-over from other donors' samples.

This clone was detected a few times. The chain joins TRBV7-9 to TRBJ2-1; tentatively, D is TRBD1 (6 bases). The V and J ends lost 8 bases and 15 bases respectively, with 17 bases between them. The CDR3 spans 11 residues. The germline V gene encodes CDR1 SEHNR and CDR2 FQNEAQ (reference sequence). Here the CDR3 DNA reads TGTGCCAGCGGCGCTTCGCAGGGGTCGTTCTTC. Residues: CASGASQGSFF.

The table lists this clone with a count of one. V and J are TRBV18 and TRBJ2-5; D not certain. CDR3 length equals 13 residues. Germline CDR1 reads KGHSH; CDR2 reads LQKENI. V lost 6 bases and J 2 bases, leaving 10 bases between the germline ends. CDR3 region: CASSRALQETQYF. CDR3 in DNA: TGTGCCAGCTCTCGGGCCCTTCAAGAGACCCAGTACTTC.